This TCR beta chain was found in a study of PD-L1 blockade in urothelial cancer. Study overall: It was at 3 weeks (second dose) and 6 weeks after treatment start that blood was analyzed.

Synthetic analogs of TCR templates were spiked into every PCR. Method: immunoSEQ multiplex PCR; TCRdb's copy keeps in-frame clones and lacks some. The sample lists around 14,000 clones; around 87% were seen once. Germline V lookup: CDR1 SGHRS, CDR2 YFSETQ. This CDR3 has 13 residues. V shed 0 bases and J shed 2 bases, with 5 bases lying between them. This receptor was identified in a man between 65 and 85 years old with urothelial cancer. The material was PBMCs, obtained around atezolizumab (anti-PD-L1) treatment. This chain connects TRBV5-1 to TRBJ1-2, with no clear D. The CDR3 nucleotides read TGCGCCAGCAGCTTGGAACAGAACTATGGCTACACCTTC. Protein sequence: CASSLEQNYGYTF.